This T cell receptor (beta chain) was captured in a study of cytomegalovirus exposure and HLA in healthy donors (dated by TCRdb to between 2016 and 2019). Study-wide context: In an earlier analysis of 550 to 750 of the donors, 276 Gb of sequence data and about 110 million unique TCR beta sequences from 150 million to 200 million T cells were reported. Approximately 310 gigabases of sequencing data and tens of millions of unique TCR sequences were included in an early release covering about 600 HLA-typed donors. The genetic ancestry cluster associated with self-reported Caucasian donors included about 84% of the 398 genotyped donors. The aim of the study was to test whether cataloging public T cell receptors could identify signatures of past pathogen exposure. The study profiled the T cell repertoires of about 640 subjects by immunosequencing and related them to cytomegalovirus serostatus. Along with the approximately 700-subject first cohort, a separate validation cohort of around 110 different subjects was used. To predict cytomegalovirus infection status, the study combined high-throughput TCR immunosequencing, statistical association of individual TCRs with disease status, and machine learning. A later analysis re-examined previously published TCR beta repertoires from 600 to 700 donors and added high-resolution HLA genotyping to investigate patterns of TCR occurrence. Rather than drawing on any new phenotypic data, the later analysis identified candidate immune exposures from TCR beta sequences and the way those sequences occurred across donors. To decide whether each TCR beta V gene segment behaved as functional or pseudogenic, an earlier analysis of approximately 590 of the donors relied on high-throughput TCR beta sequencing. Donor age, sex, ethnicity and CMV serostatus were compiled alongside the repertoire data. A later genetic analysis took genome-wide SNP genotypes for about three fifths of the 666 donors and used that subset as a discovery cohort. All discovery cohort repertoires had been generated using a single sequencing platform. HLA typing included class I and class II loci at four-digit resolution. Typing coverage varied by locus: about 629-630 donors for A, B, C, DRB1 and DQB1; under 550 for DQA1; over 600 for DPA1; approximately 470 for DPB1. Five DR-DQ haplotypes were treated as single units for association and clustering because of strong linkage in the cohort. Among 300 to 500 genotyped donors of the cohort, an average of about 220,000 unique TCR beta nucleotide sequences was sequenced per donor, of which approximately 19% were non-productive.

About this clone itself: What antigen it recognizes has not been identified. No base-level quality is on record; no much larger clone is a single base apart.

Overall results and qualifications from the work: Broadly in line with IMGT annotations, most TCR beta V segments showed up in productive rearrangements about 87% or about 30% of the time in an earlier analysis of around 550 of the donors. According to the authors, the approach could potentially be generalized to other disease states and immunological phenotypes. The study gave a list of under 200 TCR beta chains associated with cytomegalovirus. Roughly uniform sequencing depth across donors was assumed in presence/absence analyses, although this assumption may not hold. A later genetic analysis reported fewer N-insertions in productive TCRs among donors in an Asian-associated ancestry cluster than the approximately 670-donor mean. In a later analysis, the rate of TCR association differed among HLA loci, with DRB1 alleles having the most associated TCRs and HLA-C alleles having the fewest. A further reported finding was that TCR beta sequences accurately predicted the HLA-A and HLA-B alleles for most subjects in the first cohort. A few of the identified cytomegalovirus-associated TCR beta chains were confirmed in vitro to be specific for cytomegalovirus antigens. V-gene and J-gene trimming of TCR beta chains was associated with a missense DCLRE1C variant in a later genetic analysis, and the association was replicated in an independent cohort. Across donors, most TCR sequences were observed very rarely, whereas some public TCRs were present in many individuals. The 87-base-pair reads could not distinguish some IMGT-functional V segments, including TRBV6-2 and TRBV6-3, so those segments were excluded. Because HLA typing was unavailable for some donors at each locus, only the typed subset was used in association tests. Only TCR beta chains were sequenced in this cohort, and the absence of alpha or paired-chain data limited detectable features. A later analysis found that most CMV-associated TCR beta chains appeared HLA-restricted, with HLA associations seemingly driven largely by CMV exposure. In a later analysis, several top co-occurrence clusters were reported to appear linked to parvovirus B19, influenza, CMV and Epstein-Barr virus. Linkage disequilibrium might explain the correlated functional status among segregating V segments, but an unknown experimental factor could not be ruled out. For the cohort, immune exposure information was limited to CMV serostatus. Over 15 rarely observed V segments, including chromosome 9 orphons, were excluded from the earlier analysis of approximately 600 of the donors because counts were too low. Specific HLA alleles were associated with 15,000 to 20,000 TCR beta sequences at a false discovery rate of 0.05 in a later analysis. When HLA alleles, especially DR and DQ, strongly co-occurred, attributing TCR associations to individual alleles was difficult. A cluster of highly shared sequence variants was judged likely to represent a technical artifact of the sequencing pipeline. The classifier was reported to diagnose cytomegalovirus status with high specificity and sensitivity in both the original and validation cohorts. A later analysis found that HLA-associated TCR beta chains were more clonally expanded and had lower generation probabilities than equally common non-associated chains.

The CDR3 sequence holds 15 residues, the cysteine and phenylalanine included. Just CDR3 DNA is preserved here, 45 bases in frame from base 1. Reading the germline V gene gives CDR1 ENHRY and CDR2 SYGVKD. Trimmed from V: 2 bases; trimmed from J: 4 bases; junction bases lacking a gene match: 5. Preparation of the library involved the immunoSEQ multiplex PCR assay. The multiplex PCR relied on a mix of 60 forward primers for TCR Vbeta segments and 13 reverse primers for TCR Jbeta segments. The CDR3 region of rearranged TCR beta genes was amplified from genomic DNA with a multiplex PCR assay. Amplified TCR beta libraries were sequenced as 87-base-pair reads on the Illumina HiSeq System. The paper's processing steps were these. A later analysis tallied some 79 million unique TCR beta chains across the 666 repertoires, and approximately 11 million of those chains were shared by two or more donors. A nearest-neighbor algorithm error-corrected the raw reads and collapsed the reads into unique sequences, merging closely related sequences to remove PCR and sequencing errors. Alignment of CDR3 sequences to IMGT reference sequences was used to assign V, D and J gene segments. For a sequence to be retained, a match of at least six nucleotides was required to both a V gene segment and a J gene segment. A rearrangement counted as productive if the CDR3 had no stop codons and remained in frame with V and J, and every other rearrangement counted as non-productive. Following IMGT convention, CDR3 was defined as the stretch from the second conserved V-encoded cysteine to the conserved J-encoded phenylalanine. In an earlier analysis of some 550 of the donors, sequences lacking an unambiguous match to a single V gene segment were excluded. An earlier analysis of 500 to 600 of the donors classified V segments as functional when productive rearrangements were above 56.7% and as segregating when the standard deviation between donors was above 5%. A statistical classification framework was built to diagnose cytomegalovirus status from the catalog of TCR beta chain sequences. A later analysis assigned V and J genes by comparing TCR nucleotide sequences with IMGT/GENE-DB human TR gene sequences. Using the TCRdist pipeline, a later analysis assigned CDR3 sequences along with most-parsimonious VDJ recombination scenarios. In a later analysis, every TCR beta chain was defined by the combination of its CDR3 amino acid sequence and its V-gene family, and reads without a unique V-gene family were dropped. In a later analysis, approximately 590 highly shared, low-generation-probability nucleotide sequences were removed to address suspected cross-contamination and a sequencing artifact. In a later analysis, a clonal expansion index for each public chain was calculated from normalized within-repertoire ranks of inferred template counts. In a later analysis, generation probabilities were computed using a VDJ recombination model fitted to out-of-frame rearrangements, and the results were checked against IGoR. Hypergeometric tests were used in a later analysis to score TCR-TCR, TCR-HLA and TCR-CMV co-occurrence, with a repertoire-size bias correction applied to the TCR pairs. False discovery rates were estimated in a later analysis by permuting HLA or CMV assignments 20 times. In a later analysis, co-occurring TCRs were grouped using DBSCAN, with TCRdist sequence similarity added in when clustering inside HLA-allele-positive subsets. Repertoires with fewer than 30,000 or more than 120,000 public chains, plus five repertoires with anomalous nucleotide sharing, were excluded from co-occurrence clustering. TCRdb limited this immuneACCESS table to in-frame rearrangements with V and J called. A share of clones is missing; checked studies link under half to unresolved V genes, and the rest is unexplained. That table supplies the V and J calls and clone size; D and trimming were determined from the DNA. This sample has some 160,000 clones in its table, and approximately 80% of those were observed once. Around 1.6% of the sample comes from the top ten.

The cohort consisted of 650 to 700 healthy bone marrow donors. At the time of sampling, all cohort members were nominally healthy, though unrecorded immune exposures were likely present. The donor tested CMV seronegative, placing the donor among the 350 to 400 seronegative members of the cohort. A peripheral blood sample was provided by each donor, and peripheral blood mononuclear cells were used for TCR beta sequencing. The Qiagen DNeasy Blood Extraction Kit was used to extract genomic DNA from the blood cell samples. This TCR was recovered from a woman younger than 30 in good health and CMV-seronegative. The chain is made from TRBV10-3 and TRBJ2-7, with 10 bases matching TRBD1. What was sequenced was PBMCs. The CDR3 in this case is CAISEGDRGSYEQYF. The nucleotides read TGTGCCATCAGTGAGGGGGACAGGGGTAGTTACGAGCAGTACTTC.